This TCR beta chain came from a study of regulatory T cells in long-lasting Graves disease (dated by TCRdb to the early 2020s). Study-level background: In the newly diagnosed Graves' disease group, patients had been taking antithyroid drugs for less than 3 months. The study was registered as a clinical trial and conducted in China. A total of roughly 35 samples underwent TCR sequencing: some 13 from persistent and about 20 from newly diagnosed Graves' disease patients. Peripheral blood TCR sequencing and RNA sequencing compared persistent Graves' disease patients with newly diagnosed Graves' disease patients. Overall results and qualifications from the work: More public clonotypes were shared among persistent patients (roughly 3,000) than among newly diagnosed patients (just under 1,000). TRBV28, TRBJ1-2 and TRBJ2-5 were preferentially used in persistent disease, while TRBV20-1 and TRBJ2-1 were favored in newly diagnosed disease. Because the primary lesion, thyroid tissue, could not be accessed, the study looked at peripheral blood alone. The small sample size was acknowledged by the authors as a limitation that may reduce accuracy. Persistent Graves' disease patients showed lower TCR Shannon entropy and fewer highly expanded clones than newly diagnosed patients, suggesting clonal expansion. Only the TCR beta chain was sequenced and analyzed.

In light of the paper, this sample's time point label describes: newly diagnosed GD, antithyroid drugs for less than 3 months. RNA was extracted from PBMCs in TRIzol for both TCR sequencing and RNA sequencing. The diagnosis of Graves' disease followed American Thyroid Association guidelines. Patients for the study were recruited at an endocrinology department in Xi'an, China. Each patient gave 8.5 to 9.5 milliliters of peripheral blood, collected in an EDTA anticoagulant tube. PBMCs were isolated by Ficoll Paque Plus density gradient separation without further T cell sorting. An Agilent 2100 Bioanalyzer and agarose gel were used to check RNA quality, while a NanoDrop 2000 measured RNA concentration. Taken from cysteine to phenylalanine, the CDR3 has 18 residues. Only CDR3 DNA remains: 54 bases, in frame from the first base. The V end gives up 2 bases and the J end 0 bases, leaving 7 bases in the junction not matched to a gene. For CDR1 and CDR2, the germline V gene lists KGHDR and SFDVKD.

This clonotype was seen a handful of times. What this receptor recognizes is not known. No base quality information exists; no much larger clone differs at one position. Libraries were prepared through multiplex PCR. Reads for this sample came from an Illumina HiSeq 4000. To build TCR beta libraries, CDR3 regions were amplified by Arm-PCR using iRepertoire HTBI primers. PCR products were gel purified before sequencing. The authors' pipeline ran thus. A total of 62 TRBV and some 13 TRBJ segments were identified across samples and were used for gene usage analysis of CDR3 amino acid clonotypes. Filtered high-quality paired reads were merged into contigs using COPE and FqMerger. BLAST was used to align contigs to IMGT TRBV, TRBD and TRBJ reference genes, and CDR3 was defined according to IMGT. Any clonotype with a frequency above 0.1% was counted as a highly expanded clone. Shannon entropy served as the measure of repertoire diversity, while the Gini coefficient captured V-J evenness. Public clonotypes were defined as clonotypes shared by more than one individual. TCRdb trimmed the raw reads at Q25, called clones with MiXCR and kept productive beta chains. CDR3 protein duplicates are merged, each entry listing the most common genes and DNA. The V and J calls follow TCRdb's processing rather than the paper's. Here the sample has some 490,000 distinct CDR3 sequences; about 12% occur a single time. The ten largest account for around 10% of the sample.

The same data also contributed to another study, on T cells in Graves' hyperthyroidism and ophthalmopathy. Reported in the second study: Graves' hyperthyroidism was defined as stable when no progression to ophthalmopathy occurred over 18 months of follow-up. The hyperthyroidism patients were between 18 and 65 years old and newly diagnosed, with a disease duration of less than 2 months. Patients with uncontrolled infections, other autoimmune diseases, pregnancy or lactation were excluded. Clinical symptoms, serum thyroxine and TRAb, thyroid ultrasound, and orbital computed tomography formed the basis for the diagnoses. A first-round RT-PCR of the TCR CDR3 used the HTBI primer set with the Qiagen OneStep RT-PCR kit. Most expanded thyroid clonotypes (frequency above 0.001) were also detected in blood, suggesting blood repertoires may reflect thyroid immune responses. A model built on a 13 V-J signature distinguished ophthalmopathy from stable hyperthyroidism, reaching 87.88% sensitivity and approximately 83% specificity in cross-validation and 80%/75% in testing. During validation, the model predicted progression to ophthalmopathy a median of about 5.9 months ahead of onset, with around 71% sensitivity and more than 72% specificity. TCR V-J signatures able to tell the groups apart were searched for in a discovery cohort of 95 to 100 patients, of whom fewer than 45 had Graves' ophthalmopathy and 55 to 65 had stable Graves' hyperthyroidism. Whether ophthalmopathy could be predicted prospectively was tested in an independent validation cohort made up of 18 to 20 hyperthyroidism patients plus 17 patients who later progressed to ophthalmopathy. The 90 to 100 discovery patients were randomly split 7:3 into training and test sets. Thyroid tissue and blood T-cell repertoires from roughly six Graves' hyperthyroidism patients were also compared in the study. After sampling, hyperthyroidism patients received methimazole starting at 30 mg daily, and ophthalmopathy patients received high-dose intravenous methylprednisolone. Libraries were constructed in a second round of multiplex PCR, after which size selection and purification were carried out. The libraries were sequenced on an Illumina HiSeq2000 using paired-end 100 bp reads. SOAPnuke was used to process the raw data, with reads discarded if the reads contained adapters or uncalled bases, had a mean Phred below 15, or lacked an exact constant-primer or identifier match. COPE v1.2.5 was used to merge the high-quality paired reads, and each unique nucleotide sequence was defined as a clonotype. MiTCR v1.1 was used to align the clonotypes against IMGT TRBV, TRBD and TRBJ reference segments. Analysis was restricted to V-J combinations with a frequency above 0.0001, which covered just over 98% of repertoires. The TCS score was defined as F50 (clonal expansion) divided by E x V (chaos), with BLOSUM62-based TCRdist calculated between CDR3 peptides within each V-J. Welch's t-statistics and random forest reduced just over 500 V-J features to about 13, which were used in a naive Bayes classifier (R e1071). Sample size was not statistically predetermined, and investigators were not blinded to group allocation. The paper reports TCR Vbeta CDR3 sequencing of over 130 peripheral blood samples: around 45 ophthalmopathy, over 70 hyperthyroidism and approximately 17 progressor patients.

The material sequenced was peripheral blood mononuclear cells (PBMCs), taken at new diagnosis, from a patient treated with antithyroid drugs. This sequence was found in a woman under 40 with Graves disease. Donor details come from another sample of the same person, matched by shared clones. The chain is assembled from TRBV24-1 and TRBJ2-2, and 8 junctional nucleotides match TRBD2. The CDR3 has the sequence CATSDSRSLAANTGELFF. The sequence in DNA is TGTGCCACCAGTGATTCGAGGTCACTAGCGGCGAACACCGGGGAGCTGTTTTTT.